This TCR beta chain stems from a study of beta chain features in type 1 diabetes. General observations from the study: The question left open here concerned HLA type influencing TCRB rearrangement. For patients, the naive, central memory and Treg TCRB repertoires appeared more alike than for healthy donors.

The entirety of the isolated RNA underwent reverse transcription, so expressed TCRB transcripts were sequenced. TCRdb keeps only in-frame clones here, not all; method: immunoSEQ multiplex PCR. The data hold 390,000 or so clones, with approximately 15% observed a single time. Sorting of CD4+ naive, central memory, regulatory and stem cell-like memory cells was performed via CD45RO/CCR7/CD25/CD127/CD95/CD27. Sorted populations all exceeded 95% purity. With regard to this clone: Its antigen is still unknown.

The sample was naive CD4+ T cells from blood. This clonotype was sampled from a man aged 25 to 40 in good health.

The CDR3 here is CASSQDWGLQPQHF. The CDR3 region has the DNA TGCGCCAGCAGCCAAGACTGGGGCCTTCAGCCCCAGCATTTT. The chain employs TRBV4-1 and TRBJ1-5; D is possibly TRBD1 (5 bases). The CDR3 contains 14 residues. Looked up from germline, CDR1 is MGHRA and CDR2 is YSYEKL. V was trimmed by 0 bases and J by 6 bases, leaving 9 bases between them.